Following are 10 T cell receptor beta chains from one sample sequenced in a study of T cell repertoires in MIS-A myocarditis. The table came from immunoSEQ multiplex PCR; TCRdb's copy has only in-frame clones and leaves some out. The sample has roughly 15,000 clones, 70% to 85% seen once. The sample was left ventricle heart tissue obtained at autopsy. All receptors come from a man between 18 and 29 years old with fulminant myocarditis from multisystem inflammatory syndrome in adults (MIS-A) after COVID-19.

This clone is a singleton in its sample. The same CDR3 also results from other DNA sequences found in this sample. V usage is TRBV7-2 and J usage is TRBJ1-1; D perhaps matches TRBD1 (5 bases). This CDR3 has 14 amino acids. Per the germline V gene, CDR1 is SGHTA and CDR2 is FQGNSA. Trimming stripped 5 bases from V and 5 bases from J, with 15 bases between. The CDR3 is CASSTLLGGTEAFF. CDR3 nucleotide sequence: TGTGCCAGCAGCACCCTACTTGGGGGGACTGAAGCTTTCTTT. The whole variable domain, filled in from reference TRBV7-2 and TRBJ1-1, reads GAGVSQSPSNKVTEKGKDVELRCDPISGHTALYWYRQSLGQGLEFLIYFQGNSAPDKSGLPSDRFSAERTGGSVSTLTIQRTQQEDSAVYLCASSTLLGGTEAFFGQGTRLTVV.

This chain joins TRBV28 and TRBJ2-7; TRBD2 agrees at 7 bases. From germline, CDR1 is MDHEN and CDR2 SYDVKM. This CDR3 comprises 17 residues. V dropped 7 bases and J dropped 2; count of bases not matched to a gene: 17. This chain's CDR3 is CASIPKPGTTLAYEQYF. Written as DNA, the CDR3 is TGTGCCAGCATTCCCAAACCCGGGACTACCCTCGCCTACGAGCAGTACTTC.

This chain links TRBV6-2 or TRBV6-3 with TRBJ1-5; no clear D gene. This CDR3 is 17 amino acids long. V was pared by 0 bases and J by 4 bases, with 16 bases between. The germline gives CDR1 MNHEY, CDR2 SVGEGT. CDR3 in amino acids: CASSYSIFRQPNQPQHF. The DNA of the CDR3 is TGTGCCAGCAGTTACTCGATCTTCCGGCAGCCGAATCAGCCCCAGCATTTT.

The gene calls are TRBV18 and TRBJ2-2, with D possibly being TRBD1 (5 bases). Germline-derived CDR1 and CDR2 are KGHSH and LQKENI. The V gene lost 4 bases and the J gene lost 7 bases, with 19 bases spanning the gap. The CDR3 loop spans 16 amino acids. The CDR3 DNA reads TGTGCCAGCTCACTCCACCGCGGCCAGGGTGGCGGGGAGCTGTTTTTT. Amino acid sequence: CASSLHRGQGGGELFF. Complete variable domain (other parts from reference TRBV18 and TRBJ2-2): NAGVMQNPRHLVRRRGQEARLRCSPMKGHSHVYWYRQLPEEGLKFMVYLQKENIIDESGMPKERFSAEFPKEGPSILRIQQVVRGDSAAYFCASSLHRGQGGGELFFGEGSRLTVL.

This clone was seen a single time. CDR3 DNA: TGTGCCAGCAGCAAAAAAACCCACAGGGAGAACACCGGGGAGCTGTTTTTT. This translates into CASSKKTHRENTGELFF. The chain carries TRBV21-1 and TRBJ2-2; the table's D call, TRBD1, was not checked against the DNA. TRBV21-1 is a pseudogene segment. This CDR3 region has 17 residues.

The chain has TRBV5-1 and TRBJ1-1; 7 positions match TRBD1. The CDR3 consists of 14 residues. CDR1 is SGHRS, CDR2 YFSETQ, per germline. V was pared by 2 bases and J by 4 bases, with 5 bases of the junction left unmatched. This chain's CDR3 is CASSLDTGVTEAFF. CDR3 sequence (DNA): TGCGCCAGCAGCTTAGATACAGGGGTCACTGAAGCTTTCTTT.

The chain uses TRBV27 and TRBJ1-2, with unresolved D. The germline V gene has CDR1 MNHEY and CDR2 SMNVEV (reference sequence). The CDR3 is 13 amino acids. V lost 4 bases and J lost 7, with 13 bases in between. CDR3 loop: CASSSGPGAGYTF. The CDR3 bases are TGTGCCAGCAGTTCCGGTCCCGGTGCTGGCTACACCTTC.

This rearrangement joins TRBV5-1 to TRBJ1-2; D is ambiguous. This CDR3 comprises 12 residues. The germline CDR1 and CDR2 sequences are SGHRS and YFSETQ. The V end lost 7 bases, the J end lost 4 bases, and 11 bases lay between the germline ends. The CDR3 nucleotides are TGCGCCAGCTTTGATGTTAGCTATGGCTACACCTTC. Residues: CASFDVSYGYTF.

The gene calls are TRBV5-6 and TRBJ1-5; 7 positions match TRBD1. CDR1 and CDR2 from the germline V gene are SGHDT and YYEEEE. The CDR3 runs 18 residues. Unmatched junction bases numbered 17, after V lost 6 bases and J lost 2 bases. In nucleotides, the CDR3 is TGTGCCAGCACGCTTTCCTCCGGGACAGCTAAGGGCAATCAGCCCCAGCATTTT. Translation: CASTLSSGTAKGNQPQHF.

This clone has just a few counts. This rearrangement joins TRBV6-5 to TRBJ2-7; 7 bases line up with TRBD1. V was pared by 6 bases and J by 2 bases, with 10 bases of the junction left unmatched. This CDR3 comprises 15 residues. From germline, CDR1 is MNHEY and CDR2 SVGAGI. CDR3 nucleotides: TGTGCCAGCAGCCCACAGGGGCACAGTACCTACGAGCAGTACTTC. This gives the protein CASSPQGHSTYEQYF.